This T cell receptor (beta chain) was captured in a study of technical replicates of blood from a few donors. Here immunoSEQ multiplex PCR was the method, and the copy in TCRdb shows in-frame clones only, minus some. The sample lists around 62,000 clones, approximately 97% seen once, with under 0.3% in the top ten. Germline V gives CDR1 MNHNY, CDR2 SVGAGI (reference sequence). V was trimmed by 6 bases and J by 2 bases, leaving 20 bases between them. The CDR3 contains 16 residues. V and J are TRBV6-6 and TRBJ2-7, with D maybe TRBD1 (5 bases). Sequencing was carried out using T cells isolated from PBMCs. This TCR came from a human donor in good health. CDR3 sequence (DNA): TGTGCCAGCAGCCAAAAGCTCAGGGCACTGGCCTACGAGCAGTACTTC. Protein sequence: CASSQKLRALAYEQYF.